The TCR beta chain under discussion was sequenced for a study of shared clonotypes between healthy human individuals. The V and J ends lost 0 bases and 10 bases, in that order; junction bases with no gene match: 3. The CDR3 extends over 14 amino acids. In germline, CDR1 is GTSNPN, CDR2 SVGIG (reference sequence). Deep-level assay runs were performed. The data were produced by immunoSEQ multiplex PCR, yet TCRdb's version contains in-frame clones alone and is incomplete. Among about 2 million clones listed, 90% to 95% were seen once. This clone was recorded only once. The receptor's source is a man younger than 30 in good health. The chain employs TRBV30 and TRBJ2-1; 13 nucleotides line up with TRBD2. Sequenced sample: naive CD4+ T cells sorted from blood. Specified subset: CD45RA+ positively selected. The CDR3: CAWSVTSGRVEQFF. CDR3 bases: TGTGCCTGGAGTGTAACTAGCGGGAGGGTAGAGCAGTTCTTC.